The rows below give T cell receptor beta chains drawn from one sample of a study of CD8 T cells in Susac syndrome. Using its own MiXCR run on the immunoSEQ multiplex PCR reads, TCRdb lists one record per CDR3 protein. The sample records under 95,000 distinct CDR3 sequences, over 90% being singletons. Sequencing was done on a sample of CD4+ T cells from PBMCs. The receptors originated from a human donor with Susac syndrome. The CDR3 runs from the conserved cysteine through the conserved F or W. D genes are given only for firm matches. Clone size is not always given. Where it is, it says once, few, many or a class for expanded clones.

d_gene	abundance	j_gene	v_gene	CDR3aa	CDR3nt
NA	NA	TRBJ2-3	TRBV30	CAWTEGSTDTQYF	TGTGCCTGGACAGAGGGGAGCACAGATACGCAGTATTTT
NA	NA	TRBJ2-7	TRBV7-3	CASSLFRGVEQYF	TGTGCCAGCAGCTTATTCCGGGGTGTCGAGCAGTACTTC
NA	NA	TRBJ1-5	TRBV6-5	CASSRQRQPQHF	TGTGCCAGCAGTCGACAGAGGCAGCCCCAGCATTTT
NA	NA	TRBJ2-7	TRBV6-2/TRBV6-3	CATQHGSPGLYNSYEQYF	TGTGCCACCCAGCACGGTTCCCCCGGACTATACAATTCCTACGAGCAGTACTTC
NA	once	TRBJ1-5	TRBV28	CASSFTTGNQPQHF	TGTGCCAGCAGTTTCACGACGGGAAATCAGCCCCAGCATTTT
TRBD1	NA	TRBJ1-1	TRBV29-1	CSGDRGGLGTEAFF	TGCAGCGGCGACAGGGGGGGTTTGGGCACTGAAGCTTTCTTT
NA	medium-sized	TRBJ2-3	TRBV7-3	CASSRGVGGTDTQYF	TGTGCCAGCAGCCGCGGGGTTGGAGGCACAGATACGCAGTATTTT
TRBD1	once	TRBJ1-2	TRBV6-1	CASSYSSGGYGYTF	TGTGCCAGCAGTTATTCCTCAGGGGGATATGGCTACACCTTC
NA	NA	TRBJ1-5	TRBV12-3/TRBV12-4	CASKGQPNQPQHF	TGTGCCAGCAAGGGGCAACCCAATCAGCCCCAGCATTTT
TRBD2	NA	TRBJ2-1	TRBV9	CASSAGLAQYNEQFF	TGTGCCAGCAGCGCCGGACTAGCCCAGTACAATGAGCAGTTCTTC
NA	NA	TRBJ2-7	TRBV6-6	CASSYRGDLGYEQYF	TGTGCCAGCAGTTATCGGGGCGATCTTGGCTACGAGCAGTACTTC
TRBD1	NA	TRBJ2-7	TRBV4-3	CASSQGRQGYEQYF	TGCGCCAGCAGCCAGGGTCGACAGGGCTACGAGCAGTACTTC
NA	NA	TRBJ2-2	TRBV20-1	CSARDRSSGAGELFF	TGCAGTGCTAGAGATCGGAGTTCTGGAGCCGGGGAGCTGTTTTTT
TRBD2	NA	TRBJ2-1	TRBV6-2/TRBV6-3	CAGGSALPGLAGMQFF	TGTGCCGGGGGCTCGGCTCTTCCGGGACTAGCGGGGATGCAGTTCTTC
NA	NA	TRBJ1-2	TRBV2	CASSVRGTSYGYTF	TGTGCCAGCAGTGTACGGGGAACTTCCTATGGCTACACCTTC
NA	NA	TRBJ2-7	TRBV7-6	CASSLAAGAPYEQYF	TGTGCCAGCAGCTTAGCGGCCGGGGCCCCCTACGAGCAGTACTTC
NA	once	TRBJ1-3	TRBV3-1	CASSLGESGNTIYF	TGTGCCAGCAGCCTAGGAGAATCTGGAAACACCATATATTTT
TRBD1	NA	TRBJ2-7	TRBV10-3	CAIRAGTAFSYEQYF	TGTGCCATCAGAGCCGGGACAGCCTTCTCCTACGAGCAGTACTTC
NA	NA	TRBJ1-6	TRBV15	CATSRDPRGVLDSPLHF	TGTGCCACCAGCAGAGACCCTCGAGGGGTCCTAGATTCACCCCTCCACTTT
NA	NA	TRBJ1-6	TRBV20-1	CSASLGVDSPLHF	TGCAGTGCTAGTCTGGGGGTAGATTCACCCCTCCACTTT
TRBD2	NA	TRBJ2-5	TRBV30	CAWSGGGTQETQYF	TGTGCCTGGAGTGGCGGGGGGACTCAAGAGACCCAGTACTTC
NA	NA	TRBJ2-1	TRBV12-3/TRBV12-4	CASSFPGKEQFF	TGTGCCAGCAGTTTCCCTGGTAAGGAGCAGTTCTTC